Following are 31 T cell receptor beta chains from one sample sequenced in a study of blood T cell dynamics during melanoma immunotherapy. Sequencing was performed with immunoSEQ multiplex PCR; in TCRdb, only in-frame clones are kept and a portion is missing. The table records approximately 17,000 clones, just over 90% of them present only once. Documented time point: pre-treatment baseline. This material consisted of blood, taken from a patient treated with checkpoint blockade. The receptors were sampled from a human donor with melanoma.

The CDR3 DNA sequence: TGTGCCAGCTCACCACGCCTTACAGGGGACTATGGCTACACCTTC. Protein: CASSPRLTGDYGYTF. The rearrangement joins TRBV18 to TRBJ1-2, with 7 bases identical to TRBD1. With V trimmed by 1 base and J by 3 bases, 5 bases remained unmatched. Germline loops: CDR1 KGHSH, CDR2 LQKENI. The CDR3 consists of 15 residues.

The CDR3 DNA sequence: TGTGCCAGCAGCTTGCGAACGGGACAGGGGCACACTGAAGCTTTCTTT. It translates to CASSLRTGQGHTEAFF. The chain links TRBV9 to TRBJ1-1; 10 bases line up with TRBD1. The CDR3 length is 16 residues. Germline V gives CDR1 SGDLS, CDR2 YYNGEE. The V segment lost 4 bases and the J segment 3 bases; nucleotides outside the gene matches: 9.

V gene TRBV28 combines with J gene TRBJ1-4; the D gene is possibly TRBD1 (6 bases). CDR3 length: 15 amino acids. Germline CDR1 MDHEN, CDR2 SYDVKM. V shed 4 bases and J shed 7 bases, with 16 bases lying between them. The CDR3 sequence: CASSWGGANGEKLFF. The CDR3, as DNA: TGTGCCAGCAGTTGGGGGGGGGCCAATGGTGAAAAACTGTTTTTT.

The chain couples TRBV19 to TRBJ1-2; maybe TRBD1 (5 bases). Looked up from germline, CDR1 is LNHDA and CDR2 is SQIVND (reference sequence). CDR3 length: 13 amino acids. The V end was cut by 5 bases, the J end by 4 bases, with 11 bases between. The CDR3 sequence: CASSLSGGYGYTF. Written as DNA, the CDR3 is TGTGCCAGTAGTCTGTCGGGGGGCTATGGCTACACCTTC.

The genes are TRBV29-1 and TRBJ1-1, with a possible D match to TRBD1 (6 bases). CDR1 and CDR2 (germline): SQVTM, ANQGSEA. The CDR3 contains 13 residues. V lost 3 bases to trimming and J lost 4 bases, with 12 bases between them. DNA of the CDR3: TGCAGCGTTGACGAGGGAGGGGGCACTGAAGCTTTCTTT. Amino acids: CSVDEGGGTEAFF.

The rearrangement joins TRBV25-1 to TRBJ2-7; perhaps TRBD1 as D (6 bases). The germline V gene encodes CDR1 MGHDK and CDR2 SYGVNS. The CDR3 spans 14 residues. V lost 2 bases, J lost 1 base, and 9 bases lay in between. The DNA for the CDR3 is TGTGCCAGCAGTGAAAGGGGACATTCCTACGAGCAGTACTTC. It translates to CASSERGHSYEQYF.

The chain joins TRBV27 to TRBJ2-1; D uncertain. The CDR3 length is 15 residues. From germline, CDR1 is MNHEY and CDR2 SMNVEV (reference sequence). V lost 2 bases and J lost 7, with 15 bases in between. CDR3 in amino acids: CASSLRTVAFNEQFF. The CDR3 nucleotides are TGTGCCAGCAGTTTAAGGACCGTAGCCTTTAATGAGCAGTTCTTC.

This rearrangement joins TRBV19 to TRBJ2-7, with unresolved D. This CDR3 is built from 13 residues. The germline V gene encodes CDR1 LNHDA and CDR2 SQIVND (reference sequence). The V end lost 5 bases, the J end lost 0 bases, and 8 bases lay between the germline ends. The CDR3 coding sequence is TGTGCCAGTAGTGTCACAAGCTCCTACGAGCAGTACTTC. Protein: CASSVTSSYEQYF.

As DNA, the CDR3 is TGTGCCAGCAGCCCCCGCGCGGGGGAATCTCCCGCCCAGTACTTC. Residues: CASSPRAGESPAQYF. The gene calls are TRBV7-6 and TRBJ2-5, with 7 bases fitting TRBD2. Trimming at V came to 5 bases and at J to 9 bases, leaving 15 bases not matched to a gene. The CDR3 extends over 15 amino acids. The germline V gene has CDR1 SGHVS and CDR2 FNYEAQ.

V gene TRBV6-1 combines with J gene TRBJ1-3; the match to TRBD1 covers 7 bases. V was clipped by 2 bases and J by 0 bases; unmatched bases: 7. Germline CDR1 MNHNS, CDR2 SASEGT. The CDR3 is 17 residues long. Here the CDR3 reads CASSEPWTGVSGNTIYF. Written as DNA, the CDR3 is TGTGCCAGCAGTGAACCCTGGACAGGCGTCTCTGGAAACACCATATATTTT.

This chain links TRBV5-1 with TRBJ2-7; 9 bases fit TRBD1. Germline V lookup: CDR1 SGHRS, CDR2 YFSETQ. The CDR3 is made up of 15 amino acids. Germline trimming cut 3 bases from V and 2 bases from J; bases unmatched to any gene: 6. CDR3 DNA sequence: TGCGCCAGCAGCTCCAGCCGGGACAGGGCCTACGAGCAGTACTTC. This gives the protein CASSSSRDRAYEQYF.

CDR3 sequence (DNA): TGTGCCAGCAGCTTGGTACCTAGCGGGAGTTCGGAGACCCAGTACTTC. Translated, it gives CASSLVPSGSSETQYF. The chain has TRBV5-5 and TRBJ2-5; 10 nucleotides agree with TRBD2. This CDR3 is 16 amino acids long. CDR1 is SGHKS, CDR2 YYEKEE, per germline (reference sequence). J lost 5 bases, V lost 0 bases, and 7 bases had no gene match.

The V call is TRBV10-3, the J call TRBJ1-4; D is unclear. Germline CDR1 ENHRY, CDR2 SYGVKD. V was cut by 10 bases and J by 0 bases, with 9 bases left in between. This CDR3 spans 13 amino acids. CDR3 region: CATRLTTNEKLFF. The CDR3 nucleotides read TGTGCCACCCGGCTCACAACTAATGAAAAACTGTTTTTT.

This chain connects TRBV6-5 to TRBJ2-1; TRBD2 agrees at 11 bases. CDR1 is MNHEY and CDR2 is SVGAGI in the germline V gene. This CDR3 spans 16 amino acids. V gave up 4 bases and J gave up 10 bases; unmatched junction bases: 12. The CDR3 sequence: CASSSPGSGRAWEQFF. In DNA, the CDR3 is TGTGCCAGCAGTTCCCCGGGTAGCGGGAGGGCCTGGGAGCAGTTCTTC.

The rearrangement uses TRBV19 and TRBJ2-1, with a tentative D call TRBD2 (5 bases). Germline CDR1 and CDR2: LNHDA and SQIVND (reference sequence). There are 16 residues in the CDR3. V was trimmed by 7 bases and J by 6 bases, leaving 22 bases between them. In nucleotides, the CDR3 is TGTGCCAGTACCGAATTCAAGCGCCCAGAGGGCAATGAGCAGTTCTTC. Translation: CASTEFKRPEGNEQFF.

J is TRBJ2-2 and V is TRBV27, with TRBD1 matching over 7 bases. Germline CDR1 and CDR2: MNHEY and SMNVEV (reference sequence). V was pared by 6 bases and J by 5 bases, with 9 bases of the junction left unmatched. This CDR3 comprises 15 residues. The CDR3 coding sequence is TGTGCCAGCAGGAACCAGGGGGTGATTACCGGGGAGCTGTTTTTT. This sequence encodes CASRNQGVITGELFF.

V gene TRBV5-4 combines with J gene TRBJ1-5; possibly TRBD1 for D (5 bases). This CDR3 comprises 15 residues. Trimming took 1 base from V and 3 from J, leaving 11 bases between them. Germline CDR1 is SGHNT and CDR2 is YYREEE (reference sequence). For the CDR3, the DNA is TGTGCCAGCAGCTTGAACAGGTTGGTCAATCAGCCCCAGCATTTT. This codes for CASSLNRLVNQPQHF.

The V call is TRBV18, the J call TRBJ1-3; D may be TRBD1 (5 bases). This CDR3 comprises 17 residues. The V end lost 3 bases, the J end lost 0 bases, and 15 bases lay between the germline ends. Germline values: CDR1 KGHSH, CDR2 LQKENI. CDR3 amino acids: CASSPLSGASSGNTIYF. The CDR3 DNA is TGTGCCAGCTCACCCCTATCCGGGGCTTCCTCTGGAAACACCATATATTTT.

The chain uses TRBV5-6 and TRBJ1-1; no reliable D call. Germline loops: CDR1 SGHDT, CDR2 YYEEEE. The CDR3 is 15 residues long. V was pared by 8 bases and J by 0 bases, with 17 bases between. CDR3 in DNA: TGTGCCAGTCGAGTAAAAGGGCACCTGAACACTGAAGCTTTCTTT. It is translated as CASRVKGHLNTEAFF.

The rearrangement links TRBV7-2 to TRBJ2-5; D is ambiguous. The CDR3 has 12 residues. V was clipped by 5 bases and J by 0 bases, with 4 bases between them. Germline V CDR1 and CDR2: SGHTA, FQGNSA. The CDR3 protein is CASSPYQETQYF. DNA for the CDR3: TGTGCCAGCAGCCCCTACCAAGAGACCCAGTACTTC.

The chain employs TRBV11-2 and TRBJ2-2, with TRBD1 matching over 9 bases. The germline gives CDR1 SGHAT, CDR2 FQNNGV. The junction had 5 bases not matched to a gene; V was cut back by 2 bases and J by 1 base. This CDR3 has 17 amino acids. DNA for the CDR3: TGTGCCAGCAGCTTACCACAGGGGGCAGGGAACACCGGGGAGCTGTTTTTT. Translating gives CASSLPQGAGNTGELFF.

This clone was found a few times. The genes are TRBV9 and TRBJ1-1; 7 nucleotides line up with TRBD1. The CDR3 is 15 residues long. Germline values: CDR1 SGDLS, CDR2 YYNGEE. The junction had 12 bases not matched to a gene; V was cut back by 4 bases and J by 6 bases. The CDR3 here is CASSPRQGADPEAFF. The CDR3 DNA reads as TGTGCCAGCAGCCCCAGACAGGGAGCGGATCCTGAAGCTTTCTTT.

The rearrangement joins TRBV19 to TRBJ2-7; 7 bases map to TRBD1. CDR1 is LNHDA, CDR2 SQIVND, per germline (reference sequence). The CDR3 has 12 residues. V shed 6 bases and J 3 bases; nucleotides not matched to a gene: 2. The chain's CDR3 is CASRGTVYEQYF. The CDR3 DNA is TGTGCCAGTAGAGGGACAGTCTACGAGCAGTACTTC.

The rearrangement links TRBV7-2 to TRBJ1-1; D remains unclear. The CDR3 is 13 amino acids. Trimming stripped 3 bases from V and 4 bases from J, with 9 bases between. Germline V gene sequence: CDR1 SGHTA, CDR2 FQGNSA. CDR3 in DNA: TGTGCCAGCAGCTTCCGGTGGGGCACTGAAGCTTTCTTT. As protein: CASSFRWGTEAFF.

J is TRBJ1-1 and V is TRBV11-3, with 8 bases fitting TRBD1. Germline V gives CDR1 SGHNT, CDR2 YENEEA. CDR3 length: 15 residues. After removal of 4 bases from V and 0 bases from J, the junction contained 4 bases not matched to a gene. The CDR3 DNA is TGTGCCAGCAGCTCGACAGGGGACATGAACACTGAAGCTTTCTTT. It translates to CASSSTGDMNTEAFF.

The rearrangement joins TRBV28 to TRBJ2-1; 7 bases are shared with TRBD1. In germline, CDR1 is MDHEN, CDR2 SYDVKM. This CDR3 region has 15 residues. The V segment lost 6 bases and the J segment 0 bases; nucleotides outside the gene matches: 5. The CDR3 spells CASSGQASSYNEQFF. In DNA form, the CDR3 reads TGTGCCAGCAGCGGACAGGCGAGCTCCTACAATGAGCAGTTCTTC.

The J gene is TRBJ2-5, the V gene TRBV27, with TRBD2 matching 9 bases. Trimming cost V 6 bases and J 3 bases; bases outside gene matches: 8. This CDR3 has 15 amino acids. Per the germline V gene, CDR1 is MNHEY and CDR2 is SMNVEV (reference sequence). CDR3 loop: CASRTGTSSKETQYF. The CDR3 coding sequence is TGTGCCAGCAGAACCGGGACTAGCAGTAAAGAGACCCAGTACTTC.

This chain uses TRBV9 with TRBJ2-3, with 11 bases matching TRBD1. The length of the CDR3 is 15 residues. The junction had 5 bases not matched to a gene; V was cut back by 4 bases and J by 4 bases. The germline gives CDR1 SGDLS, CDR2 YYNGEE. In nucleotides, the CDR3 is TGTGCCAGCAGCCCTTGGGACAGGGGGTCAGATACGCAGTATTTT. Its translation is CASSPWDRGSDTQYF.

For the CDR3, the DNA is TGTGCCAGCAGCCTGGGGGGGGCGCGATTTAATGAGCAGTTCTTC. Translated, it gives CASSLGGARFNEQFF. V gene TRBV5-4 combines with J gene TRBJ2-1; possible D gene TRBD2, 7 bases. Germline V gene sequence: CDR1 SGHNT, CDR2 YYREEE (reference sequence). Deletions cut 4 bases from V and 7 bases from J, with 18 bases between. The CDR3 runs 15 residues.

J is TRBJ1-1 and V is TRBV5-8, with 7 bases that match TRBD1. CDR3 length equals 12 residues. Germline values: CDR1 SGHTS, CDR2 YDEGEE. The V segment lost 3 bases and the J segment 8 bases; nucleotides outside the gene matches: 4. In DNA form, the CDR3 reads TGTGCCAGCAGCTGGATGGGACAGGAAGCTTTCTTT. Translated: CASSWMGQEAFF.

The J gene is TRBJ2-7, the V gene TRBV11-2; 7 nucleotides align to TRBD2. This CDR3 is built from 19 residues. The junction had 21 bases not matched to a gene; V was cut back by 3 bases and J by 4 bases. Germline loops: CDR1 SGHAT, CDR2 FQNNGV. This chain's CDR3 is CASSFDIRTSNGRVYEQYF. The CDR3 DNA is TGTGCCAGCAGCTTTGATATACGGACTAGTAATGGAAGGGTTTACGAGCAGTACTTC. Full variable domain (remainder filled in from reference TRBV11-2 and TRBJ2-7): EAGVAQSPRYKIIEKRQSVAFWCNPISGHATLYWYQQILGQGPKLLIQFQNNGVVDDSQLPKDRFSAERLKGVDSTLKIQPAKLEDSAVYLCASSFDIRTSNGRVYEQYFGPGTRLTVT.